The next 24 T cell receptor beta chains were all read from a single sample in a study of T cells in Graves' hyperthyroidism and ophthalmopathy. Amplified regions were TCR beta CDR3 sequences from RNA transcripts. First-round RT-PCR of the TCR CDR3 relied on the HTBI primer set. TCRdb called the multiplex PCR reads again in MiXCR, with one record for every CDR3 protein. The data show some 440,000 distinct CDR3 sequences, with more than 15% seen just once and less than 15% held by the top ten. Sequenced input: blood. Receptors were obtained from a woman between 18 and 30 years old with Graves' hyperthyroidism.

This clonotype was found many times. The V call is TRBV6-5, the J call TRBJ2-7; 8 nucleotides line up with TRBD1. Germline trimming cut 2 bases from V and 7 bases from J; bases unmatched to any gene: 13. Germline V gene data show CDR1 as MNHEY and CDR2 as SVGAGI. This CDR3 comprises 16 residues. CDR3 coding DNA: TGTGCCAGCAGTTACGGGCAGGGGGCGACGTTTCGGGAGCAGTACTTC. Its translation is CASSYGQGATFREQYF.

This clonotype has a count of ten or more. The gene calls are TRBV12-3 or TRBV12-4 and TRBJ2-3, with 15 bases lining up with TRBD2. This CDR3 region has 18 residues. V lost 5 bases, J lost 3 bases, and 9 bases stayed unmatched. The CDR3 spells CASSRTSGGAKRTDTQYF. The CDR3 nucleotides are TGTGCCAGCAGTAGGACTAGCGGGGGGGCCAAGAGAACAGATACGCAGTATTTT.

CDR3 region: CASSAESGAPTDTQYF. DNA for the CDR3: TGTGCCAGCAGTGCGGAAAGCGGGGCCCCCACAGATACGCAGTATTTT. The chain couples TRBV6-2 or TRBV6-3 to TRBJ2-3, with 7 positions matching TRBD2. V trimming: 5 bases; J trimming: 2 bases; junction bases outside the gene matches: 10. CDR1 and CDR2 from the germline V gene are MNHEY and SVGEGT. CDR3 length: 16 amino acids.

This rearrangement joins TRBV7-9 to TRBJ2-3; 8 nucleotides match TRBD1. The CDR3 runs 16 residues. V shed 5 bases and J 1 base; nucleotides not matched to a gene: 8. Germline V gene data show CDR1 as SEHNR and CDR2 as FQNEAQ (reference sequence). CDR3 coding DNA: TGTGCCAGCAGCCACCAGCCGGGACAGGGCACAGATACGCAGTATTTT. Protein product: CASSHQPGQGTDTQYF.

The sample holds many counts of this clonotype. The chain links TRBV20-1 to TRBJ1-1; D remains unclear. Trimming left V 2 bases short and J 6 bases short, with 13 bases between. Germline loops: CDR1 DFQATT, CDR2 SNEGSKA (reference sequence). The CDR3 length is 13 residues. The CDR3 DNA sequence: TGCAGTGCTAGACGCGACGGTAGCCCTGAAGCTTTCTTT. Its translation: CSARRDGSPEAFF.

This clonotype was counted only a few times. The rearrangement links TRBV7-6 to TRBJ1-4; D uncertain. Trimming cost V 5 bases and J 8 bases, with 15 bases left between them. CDR3 length: 14 amino acids. The germline CDR1 and CDR2 sequences are SGHVS and FNYEAQ. The CDR3 DNA sequence: TGTGCCAGCAGCCACGGAGGGCTTGGGGAAAAACTGTTTTTT. Protein: CASSHGGLGEKLFF. The complete variable domain, with remaining parts taken from reference TRBV7-6 and TRBJ1-4, reads GAGVSQSPRYKVTKRGQDVALRCDPISGHVSLYWYRQALGQGPEFLTYFNYEAQQDKSGLPNDRFSAERPEGSISTLTIQRTEQRDSAMYRCASSHGGLGEKLFFGSGTQLSVL.

The chain uses TRBV29-1 and TRBJ2-7; 11 bases line up with TRBD1. V shed 7 bases and J 5 bases; nucleotides not matched to a gene: 10. This CDR3 has 14 residues. Germline V lookup: CDR1 SQVTM, CDR2 ANQGSEA. In nucleotides, the CDR3 is TGCAGCGCACAAGGACAGGGGGCTAGAAACGAGCAGTACTTC. Protein product: CSAQGQGARNEQYF.

The chain carries TRBV5-5 and TRBJ2-7; D ambiguous. Germline V gene data show CDR1 as SGHKS and CDR2 as YYEKEE (reference sequence). The V gene lost 0 bases and the J gene lost 5 bases, with 9 bases spanning the gap. The CDR3 runs to 13 residues. The CDR3 nucleotides read TGTGCCAGCAGCTTGGGATTTGGGAACGAGCAGTACTTC. Translation: CASSLGFGNEQYF. Together with reference TRBV5-5 and TRBJ2-7, the CDR3 gives the full variable domain: DAGVTQSPTHLIKTRGQQVTLRCSPISGHKSVSWYQQVLGQGPQFIFQYYEKEERGRGNFPDRFSARQFPNYSSELNVNALLLGDSALYLCASSLGFGNEQYFGPGTRLTVT.

This clonotype was detected only a few times. V and J are TRBV19 and TRBJ2-1, with TRBD2 identical over 10 bases. V shed 8 bases, J shed 8 bases, and the junction held 12 bases outside the gene matches. The V gene's germline CDR1 is LNHDA and CDR2 SQIVND (reference sequence). There are 15 residues in the CDR3. As DNA, the CDR3 is TGTGCCAGTCGTGGGGAGGCTAGCGGGAGTTATGAGCAGTTCTTC. Translation: CASRGEASGSYEQFF.

This clonotype occurred many times. The rearrangement joins TRBV12-3 or TRBV12-4 to TRBJ1-2, with 7 bases aligning to TRBD1. The V segment lost 6 bases and the J segment 0 bases; nucleotides outside the gene matches: 4. The CDR3 covers 14 residues. In nucleotides, the CDR3 is TGTGCCAGCAGCCCCGGGACAGCTAACTATGGCTACACCTTC. Translation: CASSPGTANYGYTF.

This clonotype occurred many times. The chain is built from TRBV7-9 and TRBJ2-4; D uncertain. Trimming cost V 0 bases and J 7 bases, with 7 bases left between them. The CDR3 is 13 amino acids. Germline assignment: CDR1 SEHNR and CDR2 FQNEAQ (reference sequence). Here the CDR3 reads CASSLAWQNIQYF. CDR3 coding DNA: TGTGCCAGCAGCTTAGCATGGCAGAACATTCAGTACTTC.

This clonotype appeared a few times. V and J are TRBV5-1 and TRBJ2-5; a possible D gene is TRBD1 (5 bases). CDR3 size: 15 residues. Germline CDR1 is SGHRS and CDR2 is YFSETQ. V lost 3 bases to trimming and J lost 3 bases, with 15 bases between them. In nucleotides, the CDR3 is TGCGCCAGCAGCTCCTTAACAGGACACGAAGAGACCCAGTACTTC. It yields the protein CASSSLTGHEETQYF.

This clonotype has only a few counts. The V call is TRBV7-3, the J call TRBJ2-7; 9 nucleotides agree with TRBD1. The length of the CDR3 is 14 residues. Germline CDR1 and CDR2: SGHTA and FQGTGA. The V gene end was trimmed by 5 bases and the J gene end by 4 bases; junction bases not matched to a gene: 6. In DNA, the CDR3 is TGTGCCAGCAGCCTTTACGGACAGGGGTACGAGCAGTACTTC. Protein product: CASSLYGQGYEQYF.

This clonotype was detected ten times or more. This rearrangement joins TRBV3-1 to TRBJ1-1; D gene ambiguous. This CDR3 is 16 amino acids long. Trimming took off 4 bases at V and 3 bases at J, with 18 bases between the two ends. CDR1 is LGHDT and CDR2 is YNNKEL in the germline V gene (reference sequence). CDR3 coding DNA: TGTGCCAGCAGCCCCTCTGCGACCAGGACCTACACTGAAGCTTTCTTT. Its translation: CASSPSATRTYTEAFF.

This clonotype has at least ten counts. The chain links TRBV7-3 to TRBJ2-1; 9 nucleotides align to TRBD1. The CDR3 is made up of 18 amino acids. The V and J ends lost 1 base and 8 bases, in that order; junction bases with no gene match: 15. The germline V gene has CDR1 SGHTA and CDR2 FQGTGA. The DNA for the CDR3 is TGTGCCAGCAGCTTAAAAGCTCCGGGACAGGGTCATGGGGATGAGCAGTTCTTC. Its translation is CASSLKAPGQGHGDEQFF.

CDR3: CASSRTSGSATSYEQYF. For the CDR3, the DNA is TGTGCCAGCAGCAGGACTAGCGGTTCTGCTACCTCCTACGAGCAGTACTTC. This chain uses TRBV3-1 with TRBJ2-7; 10 bases are a match to TRBD2. Germline CDR1 and CDR2: LGHDT and YNNKEL (reference sequence). The J segment lost 0 bases and the V segment lost 5 bases, leaving 10 bases of the junction unmatched. The CDR3 length is 17 residues.

V and J are TRBV2 and TRBJ1-1; D may be TRBD1 (5 bases). This CDR3 contains 14 residues. Trimming left V 7 bases short and J 1 base short, with 13 bases between. CDR1 is SNHLY and CDR2 is FYNNEI in the germline V gene. This CDR3 is CASTPQGWNTEAFF. DNA of the CDR3: TGTGCCAGCACCCCCCAGGGTTGGAACACTGAAGCTTTCTTT. The full variable domain, with the rest looked up from reference TRBV2 and TRBJ1-1, is EPEVTQTPSHQVTQMGQEVILRCVPISNHLYFYWYRQILGQKVEFLVSFYNNEISEKSEIFDDQFSVERPDGSNFTLKIRSTKLEDSAMYFCASTPQGWNTEAFFGQGTRLTVV.

The genes are TRBV7-9 and TRBJ2-1; 7 nucleotides match TRBD2. This CDR3 has 17 amino acids. Per the germline V gene, CDR1 is SEHNR and CDR2 is FQNEAQ (reference sequence). V was pared by 1 base and J by 7 bases, with 13 bases of the junction left unmatched. The DNA of the CDR3 is TGTGCCAGCAGCTTAGAGGTCTCGGCTAGCGGCTGGAATGAGCAGTTCTTC. Protein product: CASSLEVSASGWNEQFF. The whole variable domain, filled in from reference TRBV7-9 and TRBJ2-1, reads DTGVSQNPRHKITKRGQNVTFRCDPISEHNRLYWYRQTLGQGPEFLTYFQNEAQLEKSRLLSDRFSAERPKGSFSTLEIQRTEQGDSAMYLCASSLEVSASGWNEQFFGPGTRLTVL.

This clonotype was found many times. This sequence joins TRBV20-1 and TRBJ2-1, with D possibly being TRBD1 or TRBD2 (5 bases each). Per germline, CDR1 DFQATT and CDR2 SNEGSKA (reference sequence). The germline V and J ends were trimmed by 6 bases and 7 bases, with 16 bases remaining between them. The CDR3 is made up of 13 amino acids. CDR3 sequence reads: CSALGVSGNEQFF. The DNA of the CDR3 is TGCAGTGCCCTGGGGGTATCTGGGAATGAGCAGTTCTTC.

This clonotype was counted only a few times. This chain links TRBV7-3 with TRBJ2-2, with 8 bases that match TRBD2. The CDR3 extends over 16 amino acids. Trimming took 5 bases from V and 5 from J; bases not matched to a gene: 10. Germline V lookup: CDR1 SGHTA, CDR2 FQGTGA. CDR3 residues: CASSPSRGGRTGELFF. The CDR3 region has the DNA TGTGCCAGCAGCCCATCCCGCGGGGGGCGGACCGGGGAGCTGTTTTTT.

This clonotype has ten or more counts. The chain combines TRBV3-1 with TRBJ2-3, with D tentatively TRBD1 (5 bases). CDR1 and CDR2 from the germline V gene are LGHDT and YNNKEL (reference sequence). The CDR3 has 15 residues. Deletions cut 3 bases from V and 6 bases from J, with 16 bases between. The CDR3, as DNA: TGTGCCAGCAGCCAGTTCAGCAGGACATTGGATACGCAGTATTTT. Its translation is CASSQFSRTLDTQYF.

The chain couples TRBV29-1 to TRBJ1-2, with 7 bases lining up with TRBD1. Germline V gene lookup returns CDR1 SQVTM and CDR2 ANQGSEA. CDR3 length: 14 residues. The CDR3 loop is CSVTRTSRGGGYTF. The CDR3 bases are TGCAGTGTAACTCGGACGTCCCGAGGGGGCGGCTACACCTTC.

This clonotype was seen at least ten times. The chain links TRBV27 to TRBJ1-2; 9 bases line up with TRBD1. The germline V gene has CDR1 MNHEY and CDR2 SMNVEV (reference sequence). The junction had 7 bases not matched to a gene; V was cut back by 7 bases and J by 1 base. The CDR3 contains 15 residues. The CDR3 DNA is TGTGCCAGCATGGGAGGACAGGGGATTAACTATGGCTACACCTTC. This translates into CASMGGQGINYGYTF.

The table lists this clonotype with many counts. The V call is TRBV7-2, the J call TRBJ2-5, with 7 positions matching TRBD2. J was trimmed by 6 bases and V by 3 bases; bases with no gene match: 7. In germline, CDR1 is SGHTA, CDR2 FQGNSA. This CDR3 is 14 amino acids long. CDR3 coding DNA: TGTGCCAGCAGCTTTAGGAGCGGGGAAAAGACCCAGTACTTC. Amino acid sequence: CASSFRSGEKTQYF.